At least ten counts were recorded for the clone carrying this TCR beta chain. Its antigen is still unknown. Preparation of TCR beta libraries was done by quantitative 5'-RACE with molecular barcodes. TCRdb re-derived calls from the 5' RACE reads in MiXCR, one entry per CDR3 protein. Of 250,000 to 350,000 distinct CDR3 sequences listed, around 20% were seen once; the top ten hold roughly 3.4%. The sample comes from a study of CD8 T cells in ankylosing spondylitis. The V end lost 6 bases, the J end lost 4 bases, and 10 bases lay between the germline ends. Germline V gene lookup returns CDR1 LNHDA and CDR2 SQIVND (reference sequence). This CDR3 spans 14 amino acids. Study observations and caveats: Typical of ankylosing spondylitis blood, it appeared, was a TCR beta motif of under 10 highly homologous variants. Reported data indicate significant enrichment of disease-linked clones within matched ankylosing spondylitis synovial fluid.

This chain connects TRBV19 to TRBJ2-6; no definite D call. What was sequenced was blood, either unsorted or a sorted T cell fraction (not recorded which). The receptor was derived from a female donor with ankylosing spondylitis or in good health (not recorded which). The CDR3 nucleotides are TGTGCCAGTAGGTCATTAGTGGGGGCCAACGTCCTGACTTTC. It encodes CASRSLVGANVLTF.